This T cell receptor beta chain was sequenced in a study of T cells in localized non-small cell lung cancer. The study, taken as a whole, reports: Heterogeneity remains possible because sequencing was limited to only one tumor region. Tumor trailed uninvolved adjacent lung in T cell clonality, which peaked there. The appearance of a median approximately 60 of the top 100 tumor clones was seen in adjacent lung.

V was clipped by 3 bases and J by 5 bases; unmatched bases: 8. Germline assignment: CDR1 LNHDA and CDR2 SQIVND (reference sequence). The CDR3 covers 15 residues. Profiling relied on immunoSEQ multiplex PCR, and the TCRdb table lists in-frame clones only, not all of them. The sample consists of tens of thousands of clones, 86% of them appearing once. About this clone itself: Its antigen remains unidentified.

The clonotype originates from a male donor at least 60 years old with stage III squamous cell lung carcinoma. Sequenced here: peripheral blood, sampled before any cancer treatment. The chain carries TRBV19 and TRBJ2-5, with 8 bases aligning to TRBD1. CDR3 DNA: TGTGCCAGTAGTATTGGTTCAGGGGGCCTGGAGACCCAGTACTTC. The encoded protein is CASSIGSGGLETQYF.